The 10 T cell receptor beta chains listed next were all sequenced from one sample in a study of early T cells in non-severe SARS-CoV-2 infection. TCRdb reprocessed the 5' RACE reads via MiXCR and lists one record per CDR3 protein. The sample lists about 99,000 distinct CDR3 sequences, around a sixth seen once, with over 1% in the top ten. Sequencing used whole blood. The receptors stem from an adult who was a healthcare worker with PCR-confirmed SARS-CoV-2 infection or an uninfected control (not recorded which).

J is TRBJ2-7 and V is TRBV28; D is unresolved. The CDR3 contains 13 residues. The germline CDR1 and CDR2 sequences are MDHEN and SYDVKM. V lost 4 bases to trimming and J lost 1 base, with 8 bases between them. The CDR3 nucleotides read TGTGCCAGCAGTTCAGCTAATTCCTACGAGCAGTACTTC. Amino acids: CASSSANSYEQYF.

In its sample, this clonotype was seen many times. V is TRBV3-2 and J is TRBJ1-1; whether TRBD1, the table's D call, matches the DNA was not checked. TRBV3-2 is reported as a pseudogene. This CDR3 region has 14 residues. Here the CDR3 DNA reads TGTGCCAGCAGCCAACGAGGGGCTTGCACTGAAGCTTTCTTT. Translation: CASSQRGACTEAFF.

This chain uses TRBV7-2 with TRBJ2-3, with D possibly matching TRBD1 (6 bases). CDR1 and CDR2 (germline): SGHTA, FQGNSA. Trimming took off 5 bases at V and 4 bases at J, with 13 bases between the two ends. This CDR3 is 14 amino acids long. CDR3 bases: TGTGCCAGCAGCCGTATACAGGGTGCAGATACGCAGTATTTT. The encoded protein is CASSRIQGADTQYF.

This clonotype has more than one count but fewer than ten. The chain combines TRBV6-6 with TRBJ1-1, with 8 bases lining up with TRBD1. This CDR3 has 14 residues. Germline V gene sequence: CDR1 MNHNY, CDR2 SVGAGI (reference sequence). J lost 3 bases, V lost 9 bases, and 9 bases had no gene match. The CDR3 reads CASRQGTGDTEAFF. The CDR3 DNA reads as TGTGCCAGTAGACAGGGGACTGGGGACACTGAAGCTTTCTTT.

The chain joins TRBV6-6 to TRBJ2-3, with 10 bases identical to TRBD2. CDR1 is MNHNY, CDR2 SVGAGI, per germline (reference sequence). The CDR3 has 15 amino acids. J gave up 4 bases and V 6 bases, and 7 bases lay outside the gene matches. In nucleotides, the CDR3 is TGTGCCAGCAGAAGAGCGGGGGGGCAATCAGATACGCAGTATTTT. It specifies CASRRAGGQSDTQYF.

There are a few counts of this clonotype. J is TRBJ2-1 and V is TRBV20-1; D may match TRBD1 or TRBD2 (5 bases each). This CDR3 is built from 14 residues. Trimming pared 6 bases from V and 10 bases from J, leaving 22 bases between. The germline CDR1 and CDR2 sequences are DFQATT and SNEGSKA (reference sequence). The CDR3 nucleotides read TGCAGTGCGGGCCGGGACCCGCAGAATGGGGAGCAGTTCTTC. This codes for CSAGRDPQNGEQFF.

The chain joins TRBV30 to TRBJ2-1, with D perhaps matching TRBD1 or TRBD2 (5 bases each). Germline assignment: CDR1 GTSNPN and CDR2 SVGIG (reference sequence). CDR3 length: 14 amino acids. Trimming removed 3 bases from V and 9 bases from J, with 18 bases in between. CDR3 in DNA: TGTGCCTGGAGAGGTGGGAGTTCTCAGGGTGAGCAGTTCTTC. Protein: CAWRGGSSQGEQFF.

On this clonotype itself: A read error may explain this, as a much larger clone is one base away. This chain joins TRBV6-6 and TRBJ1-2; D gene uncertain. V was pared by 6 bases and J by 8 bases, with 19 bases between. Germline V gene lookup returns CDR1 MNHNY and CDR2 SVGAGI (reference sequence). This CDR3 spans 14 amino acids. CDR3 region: CASSLNAWAGGYTF. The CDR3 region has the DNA TGTGCCAGCAGCCTCAACGCCTGGGCCGGGGGCTACACCTTC.

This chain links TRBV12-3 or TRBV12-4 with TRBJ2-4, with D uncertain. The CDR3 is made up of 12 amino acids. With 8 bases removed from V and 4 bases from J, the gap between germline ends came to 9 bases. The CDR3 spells CASGYLKNIQYF. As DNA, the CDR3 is TGTGCCAGCGGGTATCTTAAAAACATTCAGTACTTC.

The CDR3 DNA is TGTGCCAGCAGCAGAGACAGGGGGCATAACACCGGGGAGCTGTTTTTT. Protein: CASSRDRGHNTGELFF. V gene TRBV5-6 combines with J gene TRBJ2-2; TRBD1 aligns across 10 bases. The CDR3 has 16 residues. V gave up 4 bases and J gave up 2 bases; unmatched junction bases: 5. Germline CDR1 SGHDT, CDR2 YYEEEE.